This T cell receptor beta chain was retrieved from a study of OX40 agonist ivuxolimab in advanced cancers. Study findings and constraints: The CD4+ and CD8+ T cells in the blood had expanded clonally by week 6 at 0.1 to 3.0 mg/kg. On average, a greater number of expanded clones characterised CD8+ T cells relative to CD4+.

This CDR3 is 14 amino acids long. Per germline, CDR1 MNHEY and CDR2 SMNVEV (reference sequence). Trimming left V 6 bases short and J 4 bases short, with 15 bases between. TCRdb's table, derived via immunoSEQ multiplex PCR, lists solely in-frame clones and lacks some. The sample has fewer than 25,000 clones, about 83% seen once. Details on this clone: Its specificity is not known.

This clonotype was sampled from an adult with an advanced solid tumor such as melanoma, head and neck, liver or kidney cancer. This sequence joins TRBV27 and TRBJ1-1; a possible D gene is TRBD1 (5 bases). This specimen consisted of CD4+ or CD8+ T cells sorted from blood, obtained in a trial of the OX40 agonist ivuxolimab. CDR3 coding DNA: TGTGCCAGCAGGCTAAGGGGTGGCCGCACTGAAGCTTTCTTT. Translated, it gives CASRLRGGRTEAFF.